The T cell receptor (beta chain) described here comes from a study of Graves' ophthalmopathy and Graves' hyperthyroidism. Findings and limits, study-wide: Blood shared most expanded thyroid clonotypes above 0.001 frequency.

Using RNA transcripts, the TCR beta CDR3 regions were amplified. An initial RT-PCR round employing HTBI primers preceded a second-round multiplex PCR. A single record per CDR3 protein comes from TCRdb applying MiXCR to the multiplex PCR reads. The sample lists a few hundred thousand distinct CDR3 sequences; about 15% were seen once. This clonotype was detected ten times or more. No antigen is known for it. The hyperthyroidism patients had a new diagnosis of under 2 months' duration and were aged 18 to 65. This receptor was identified in an adult woman with stable Graves' hyperthyroidism. The source material was peripheral blood.

CDR3 protein: CASTHGWNQPQHF. In DNA, the CDR3 is TGTGCCAGCACACACGGGTGGAATCAGCCCCAGCATTTT. The chain combines TRBV12-3 or TRBV12-4 with TRBJ1-5; D remains ambiguous. CDR3 size: 13 residues. V was cut by 7 bases and J by 4 bases, with 11 bases left in between.